Listed below are T cell receptor beta chains from one sample, sequenced in a study of shared clonotypes between healthy human individuals. Profiling relied on immunoSEQ multiplex PCR, and the TCRdb table lists in-frame clones only, not all of them. This sample has about 380,000 clones, with about 96% found just once. The sequencing sample was made of memory CD8+ T cells sorted from blood. These receptor sequences come from a man between 25 and 39 years old in good health. Each CDR3 is given with its conserved first and last residue. Each record gives: V gene, clone size, J gene, D gene, CDR3 DNA, CDR3 protein. A D gene is named only where the DNA matches it firmly. Some rows have no size entry. The others give once, few or many, or a class for an expanded clone.

TRBV6-1	once	TRBJ1-5	-	TGTGCCAGCAGTGGAGGATATCAGCCCCAGCATTTT	CASSGGYQPQHF
TRBV13	once	TRBJ2-1	TRBD2	TGTGCCAGCAGCGTACCGACTAGCGGGAGGGTCAAAAAGTTCTTC	CASSVPTSGRVKKFF
TRBV2	-	TRBJ1-1	TRBD1	TGTGCCAGCAGTGTGGACAGGGCGGGAACTGAAGCTTTCTTT	CASSVDRAGTEAFF
TRBV5-1	-	TRBJ2-7	TRBD2	TGCGCCAGCAAACTAGCGGGAGGATCGGGGTACGAGCAGTACTTC	CASKLAGGSGYEQYF
TRBV28	-	TRBJ1-2	-	TGTGCCAGCAGTCCCCCGTCGGGCAGTTCTCTCTATGGCTACACCTTC	CASSPPSGSSLYGYTF
TRBV5-5	-	TRBJ2-2	-	TGTGCCAGCAGCTTGGCCATGAACACCGGGGAGCTGTTTTTT	CASSLAMNTGELFF
TRBV7-9	-	TRBJ1-2	TRBD1	TGTGCCAGCAGCTTAGCGGACAGGGGAAGCGGCTACACCTTC	CASSLADRGSGYTF
TRBV6-5	-	TRBJ2-1	TRBD2	TGTGCCAGCAGCACCGGGACTAGCGGGAGCGATGAGCAGTTCTTC	CASSTGTSGSDEQFF
TRBV6-1	-	TRBJ1-3	-	TGTGCCAGCAGTCCGGACTCTGGAAACACCATATATTTT	CASSPDSGNTIYF
TRBV4-2	-	TRBJ2-1	-	TGTGCCAGCAGCCAATTTAGCGCCAGCTCCTACAATGAGCAGTTCTTC	CASSQFSASSYNEQFF
TRBV10-3	-	TRBJ2-7	TRBD2	TGTGCCATCAGCGGCACCCCTAGCGGTGATTCCTACGAGCAGTACTTC	CAISGTPSGDSYEQYF
TRBV11-2	-	TRBJ1-3	-	TGTGCCAGCAGCTTAGACTTAGGAAACACCATATATTTT	CASSLDLGNTIYF
TRBV2	-	TRBJ2-3	TRBD2	TGTGCCAGCAGTGTAACGGGACTAGCTATCCAGAGCACAGATACGCAGTATTTT	CASSVTGLAIQSTDTQYF
TRBV6-5	-	TRBJ1-4	-	TGTGCCAGCAGTTACTCGAACGGGTGGCGAGGGGAAAAACTGTTTTTT	CASSYSNGWRGEKLFF
TRBV6-1	-	TRBJ2-7	-	TGTGCCAGCAGAGGCGGCGGAACCTACGAGCAGTACTTC	CASRGGGTYEQYF
TRBV7-9	-	TRBJ2-5	-	TGTGCCAGCAGCTTATTACGCGGGGAGACCCAGTACTTC	CASSLLRGETQYF
TRBV28	-	TRBJ2-3	-	TGTGCCAGCAGTTTAACTGATACGCAGTATTTT	CASSLTDTQYF
TRBV19	-	TRBJ1-4	TRBD1	TGTGCCAGTAGTCCCACCGGGACAGTAAATGAAAAACTGTTTTTT	CASSPTGTVNEKLFF
TRBV28	once	TRBJ1-5	-	TGTGCCAGCAGTTTCAGGCTTACCCCCAATCAGCCCCAGCATTTT	CASSFRLTPNQPQHF
TRBV5-6	-	TRBJ2-3	-	TGTGCCAGCAGAACTAGGGTGAGGGCAGATACGCAGTATTTT	CASRTRVRADTQYF
TRBV5-8	-	TRBJ1-5	-	TGTGCCAGCAGCTTGGAAATGGGAACTCAGCCCCAGCATTTT	CASSLEMGTQPQHF
TRBV13	-	TRBJ1-2	TRBD1	TGTGCCAGCAGCTTAGTGGGCCCAACAGGGGGTGGCTACACCTTC	CASSLVGPTGGGYTF
TRBV2	once	TRBJ1-2	-	TGTGCCAGCAGTGCCCGAAAGGGCTACACCTTC	CASSARKGYTF
TRBV25-1	-	TRBJ2-3	-	TGTGCCAGCAGTGATCCTGGACACACAGATACGCAGTATTTT	CASSDPGHTDTQYF
TRBV7-2	-	TRBJ2-1	TRBD2	TGTGCCAGCAGCCCCCCGCGGGGGGAGCAGTTCTTC	CASSPPRGEQFF
TRBV11-3	-	TRBJ2-1	TRBD2	TGTGCCAGCAGCTCTAGCGGTTACAATGAGCAGTTCTTC	CASSSSGYNEQFF
TRBV19	-	TRBJ2-7	TRBD1	TGTGCCAGTAGCATCTCCTGGGACAGCTACTACGAGCAGTACTTC	CASSISWDSYYEQYF
TRBV18	-	TRBJ1-1	TRBD1	TGTGCCAGCTCACTCGGACAGGGCACTGAAGCTTTCTTT	CASSLGQGTEAFF
TRBV9	-	TRBJ2-7	-	TGTGCCAGCAGCGTGGCAGAGACAGGTTACGAGCAGTACTTC	CASSVAETGYEQYF
TRBV6-1	-	TRBJ1-4	TRBD1	TGTGCCAGCAGTGAAGCAGGGACAGGGACTGCAACTAATGAAAAACTGTTTTTT	CASSEAGTGTATNEKLFF
TRBV7-6	-	TRBJ2-4	-	TGTGCCAGCAGCTTAGCAGGGATTCTAGCCAAAAACATTCAGTACTTC	CASSLAGILAKNIQYF
TRBV28	-	TRBJ1-1	-	TGTGCCAGCAGTTTATGGGGGGGACCGAACACTGAAGCTTTCTTT	CASSLWGGPNTEAFF
TRBV4-1	-	TRBJ1-4	-	TGCGCCAGCAGCACAACCCCGGGGGGGTCCGTGAGAACGGAAAAACTGTTTTTT	CASSTTPGGSVRTEKLFF
TRBV6-1	-	TRBJ2-2	TRBD1	TGTGCCAGCAGTGCCTACGGACAGGTCCCCTCGAACACCGGGGAGCTGTTTTTT	CASSAYGQVPSNTGELFF
TRBV6-1	-	TRBJ1-5	-	TGTGCCAGCAGTGCCGGGTATAGCAATCAGCCCCAGCATTTT	CASSAGYSNQPQHF
TRBV6-5	-	TRBJ2-3	-	TGTGCCAGCAGTTACGGGACACCCAACACAGATACGCAGTATTTT	CASSYGTPNTDTQYF
TRBV6-5	-	TRBJ2-7	TRBD2	TGTGCCAGCAGTTCATCACCAGCGGGGGCCTACGAGCAGTACTTC	CASSSSPAGAYEQYF
TRBV7-2	-	TRBJ1-1	TRBD1	TGTGCCAGCAGCTCGGACAGGGTCACTGAAGCTTTCTTT	CASSSDRVTEAFF
TRBV9	-	TRBJ1-3	-	TGTGCCAGCAGCCTGGGGGTGGGAAACACCATATATTTT	CASSLGVGNTIYF
TRBV5-1	-	TRBJ2-7	-	TGCGCCAGCAGCTTGAGCGGATCGTATTACGAGCAGTACTTC	CASSLSGSYYEQYF
TRBV20-1	-	TRBJ2-7	TRBD1	TGCAGTGCTCGGGACAGCTACGAGCAGTACTTC	CSARDSYEQYF
TRBV30	-	TRBJ1-2	TRBD1	TGTGCCTGGAGTGAGGGGGCGCCCTATGGCTACACCTTC	CAWSEGAPYGYTF
TRBV7-9	-	TRBJ1-1	-	TGTGCCAGCAGCGCCACAGGGAACACTGAAGCTTTCTTT	CASSATGNTEAFF
TRBV5-1	-	TRBJ1-5	-	TGCGCCAGCAGCGAGGACGGACTCGATCAGCCCCAGCATTTT	CASSEDGLDQPQHF
TRBV7-9	-	TRBJ1-5	-	TGTGCCAGCAGTTTGGACGGATATAGCAATCAGCCCCAGCATTTT	CASSLDGYSNQPQHF
TRBV4-1	-	TRBJ2-5	-	TGCGCCAGCAGCCAAGAGGGCGGCCAAGAGACCCAGTACTTC	CASSQEGGQETQYF
TRBV11-2	once	TRBJ2-4	-	TGTGCCAGCAGCTTGAATTTAAACATTCAGTACTTC	CASSLNLNIQYF
TRBV30	-	TRBJ1-1	TRBD1	TGTGCCTGGGACAGGGTACGGACTGAAGCTTTCTTT	CAWDRVRTEAFF